Below, one T cell receptor (beta chain) is given with its context. Its specificity is unknown. The data derive from a study of T cell responses to AZD1222 COVID-19 vaccine. The method was immunoSEQ multiplex PCR; TCRdb's version includes in-frame clones alone and lacks a portion of them. In the table there are more than 70,000 clones, about 88% of which are singletons. Trimming left V 9 bases short and J 10 bases short, with 25 bases between. The CDR3 runs 16 residues. Germline V gene sequence: CDR1 MNHEY, CDR2 SMNVEV (reference sequence). Study-wide points: In a largely white British group with more females than males, clonal diversity was possibly underestimated. Among spike-specific TCRs, nearly half reportedly target unmutated variant regions. Seropositive at baseline were only six or seven AZD1222 recipients. Sampling that yielded the repertoires occurred only after the peak T cell response.

The sample in question was peripheral blood, obtained 28 days after the second AZD1222 dose. This sequence originates from an adult who received the AZD1222 COVID-19 vaccine. V gene TRBV27 combines with J gene TRBJ1-6; D unclear. This CDR3 reads CASDGLGRRIGSPLHF. CDR3 coding DNA: TGTGCCAGTGACGGGTTAGGGCGGAGAATTGGCTCACCCCTCCACTTT.